One and the same sample provided the 26 T cell receptor beta chains below, sequenced in a study of T cell clonality in common variable immunodeficiency. Assay used: immunoSEQ multiplex PCR; TCRdb lists only in-frame clones, some missing. The sample gives tens of thousands of clones, none seen only once, and the top ten clones hold approximately 5.4%. The sequenced sample was peripheral blood mononuclear cells. The receptor set was obtained from a person aged 18 to 75 in good health.

Ten or more counts support this clone. From the germline J gene comes the end of the CDR3, since the read stops 3 residues before it. This chain uses TRBV4-1 with TRBJ1-5; 8 bases match TRBD1. After removal of 4 bases from V and 0 bases from J, the junction contained 5 bases not matched to a gene. The germline gives CDR1 MGHRA, CDR2 YSYEKL. The CDR3 contains 16 residues. The DNA read from the CDR3 is TGCGCCAGCAGCCCCCGGACAGGGTATAGCAATCAGCCC. It yields the protein CASSPRTGYSNQP. The entire CDR3 sequence reads CASSPRTGYSNQPQHF.

This clone was seen only a few times. The read comes to an end 3 residues before the CDR3 does, leaving the germline J gene to fill in the end. The chain recombines TRBV18 with TRBJ2-2, with 12 nucleotides matching TRBD1. The junction had 6 bases not matched to a gene; V was cut back by 0 bases and J by 4 bases. The CDR3 spans 18 residues. CDR1 and CDR2 (germline): KGHSH, LQKENI. This CDR3 reads CASSPPPGQGARTGELFF. The sequenced CDR3 bases are TGTGCCAGCTCACCACCACCGGGACAGGGGGCGCGCACCGGGGAG.

This clone was found many times. Sequencing ends 3 residues short of the CDR3 end; the germline J gene provides the rest. The chain carries TRBV2 and TRBJ2-7; D remains ambiguous. Germline CDR1 reads SNHLY; CDR2 reads FYNNEI. V was cut by 5 bases and J by 3 bases, with 5 bases left in between. The CDR3 totals 11 residues. The DNA read from the CDR3 is TGTGCCAGCAGTCTAGTCTACGAG. Translated: CASSLVYE. The CDR3, in full, reads CASSLVYEQYF.

The sample holds many counts of this clone. The CDR3 sequence: CASRQSGTGGDEQFF. The CDR3 DNA, read in part, is TGTGCCAGCAGGCAATCCGGGACAGGGGGCGATGAG. This chain links TRBV5-5 with TRBJ2-1, with 12 nucleotides matching TRBD1. The missing CDR3 end, 3 residues past where the read stops, is filled in from the germline J gene. Unmatched junction bases numbered 8, after V lost 5 bases and J lost 8 bases. CDR3 length: 15 amino acids. Germline CDR1 reads SGHKS; CDR2 reads YYEKEE (reference sequence).

There are many counts of this clone. The sequence runs out 3 residues before the end of the CDR3; the remainder is reconstructed from the germline J gene. V gene TRBV5-1 combines with J gene TRBJ2-7; 10 bases match TRBD1. Germline assignment: CDR1 SGHRS and CDR2 YFSETQ. The length of the CDR3 is 19 residues. V lost 1 base and J lost 1; bases outside the gene matches: 14. The sequenced CDR3 bases are TGCGCCAGCAGCTTGTACCACCAAATCCCGGGACAGGGGTCCTACGAG. Translation gives CASSLYHQIPGQGSYE. The whole CDR3 region reads CASSLYHQIPGQGSYEQYF.

The table lists this clone with many counts. The read gets to within 3 residues of the CDR3 end, and the germline J gene fills in the rest. The chain carries TRBV30 and TRBJ2-2; a possible D gene is TRBD2 (6 bases). Germline lookup yields CDR1 GTSNPN and CDR2 SVGIG (reference sequence). Trimming left V 4 bases short and J 8 bases short, with 11 bases between. CDR3 size: 12 residues. CDR3 residues: CAWTRGSGELFF. CDR3 DNA (partial): TGTGCCTGGACGCGGGGATCAGGGGAG.

As for this clone: The DNA ends 3 residues before the CDR3 does, and the rest of the CDR3 is filled in from the germline J gene. V is TRBV10-2 and J is TRBJ2-1, with 14 bases matching TRBD2. The CDR3 totals 14 residues. The V and J ends lost 6 bases and 9 bases, in that order; junction bases with no gene match: 4. CDR1 and CDR2 (germline): WSHSY, SAAADI. The CDR3 loop reads CASSLGLAGVEQFF. The DNA read from the CDR3 is TGCGCCAGCAGCCTGGGACTAGCGGGAGTTGAG.

This clone showed up many times. Incomplete CDR3 DNA: TGTGCCAGCAGCCTCACAGGGTACCCCCACAATGAG. Protein sequence: CASSLTGYPHNE. The entire CDR3 reads CASSLTGYPHNEQFF. The V gene is TRBV7-2, the J gene TRBJ2-1; a weak D match, TRBD1 (6 bases). Sequencing ends 3 residues short of the CDR3 end; the germline J gene provides the rest. Deletions cut 5 bases from V and 5 bases from J, with 16 bases between. CDR1 is SGHTA, CDR2 FQGNSA, per germline. The CDR3 has 15 residues.

With respect to this clone: The read stops 3 residues short of the end of the CDR3; the missing end is completed from the germline J gene. The genes are TRBV7-9 and TRBJ2-7, with TRBD1 matching over 10 bases. The CDR3 sequence is 15 residues long. Germline CDR1 reads SEHNR; CDR2 reads FQNEAQ (reference sequence). V was pared by 5 bases and J by 6 bases, with 10 bases of the junction left unmatched. Partial CDR3 DNA: TGTGCCAGCAGCATAAACCGGGACAGGGGTGGCGAG. Its protein product is CASSINRDRGGE. The entire CDR3 reads CASSINRDRGGEQYF. Complete variable domain (other parts from reference TRBV7-9 and TRBJ2-7): DTGVSQNPRHKITKRGQNVTFRCDPISEHNRLYWYRQTLGQGPEFLTYFQNEAQLEKSRLLSDRFSAERPKGSFSTLEIQRTEQGDSAMYLCASSINRDRGGEQYFGPGTRLTVT.

This clone came up many times. The read halts 3 residues ahead of the CDR3 end, with the missing end drawn from the germline J gene. This sequence joins TRBV14 and TRBJ2-3; D is unclear. There are 13 residues in the CDR3. Germline V gene data show CDR1 as SGHDN and CDR2 as FVKESK. V was shortened by 0 bases and J by 6 bases, with 7 bases between the two germline ends. The CDR3 loop reads CASSQDLVDTQYF. The sequenced CDR3 bases are TGTGCCAGCAGCCAAGATTTAGTGGATACG.

This clone was picked up many times. The sequence runs out 3 residues before the end of the CDR3; the remainder is reconstructed from the germline J gene. The chain joins TRBV18 to TRBJ2-7; a possible D gene is TRBD1 (5 bases). CDR1 is KGHSH, CDR2 LQKENI, per germline. This CDR3 region has 14 residues. V was shortened by 3 bases and J by 0 bases, with 9 bases between the two germline ends. CDR3: CASSPDNNSYEQYF. Incomplete CDR3 DNA: TGTGCCAGCTCACCGGACAACAACTCCTACGAG. Full variable domain (outside the CDR3, taken from reference TRBV18 and TRBJ2-7): NAGVMQNPRHLVRRRGQEARLRCSPMKGHSHVYWYRQLPEEGLKFMVYLQKENIIDESGMPKERFSAEFPKEGPSILRIQQVVRGDSAAYFCASSPDNNSYEQYFGPGTRLTVT.

In this sample, this clone turned up many times. The read terminates 3 residues ahead of where the CDR3 ends, so the germline J gene completes it. This chain uses TRBV20-1 with TRBJ1-4; D may be TRBD1 (5 bases). There are 14 residues in the CDR3. Trimming left V 0 bases short and J 10 bases short, with 15 bases between. Germline CDR1 and CDR2: DFQATT and SNEGSKA (reference sequence). The covered CDR3 bases are TGCAGTGCTAGAGATGGGGCAGGAAGTACAAAA. Translated, it gives CSARDGAGSTK. The CDR3 as a whole reads CSARDGAGSTKLFF.

This clone was counted ten times or more. The read comes to an end 3 residues before the CDR3 does, leaving the germline J gene to fill in the end. V gene TRBV20-1 combines with J gene TRBJ2-2; weak D call: TRBD1 (5 bases). Trimming shortened V by 6 bases and J by 6 bases, and 20 bases separated the two germline ends. Germline V lookup: CDR1 DFQATT, CDR2 SNEGSKA (reference sequence). The CDR3 consists of 15 residues. The DNA read from the CDR3 is TGCAGTGCGAGCTCACTACAGGAAGTTTCCGGGGAG. Translation: CSASSLQEVSGE. The whole CDR3 sequence is CSASSLQEVSGELFF.

In its sample, this clone was seen many times. The DNA ends 3 residues before the CDR3 does, and the rest of the CDR3 is filled in from the germline J gene. V usage is TRBV11-3 and J usage is TRBJ2-2; D might be TRBD2 (6 bases). CDR1 is SGHNT, CDR2 YENEEA, per germline. The CDR3 loop spans 14 amino acids. V was trimmed by 6 bases and J by 1 base, leaving 9 bases between them. CDR3 in amino acids: CASSPGGNTGELFF. CDR3 bases read: TGTGCCAGCAGTCCCGGGGGGAACACCGGGGAG.

This clone was counted at least ten times. The CDR3 is cut off 3 residues early in the read; its end comes from the germline J gene. The chain joins TRBV7-8 to TRBJ2-7; D call uncertain. The CDR3 has 16 residues. Germline lookup yields CDR1 SGHVS and CDR2 FQNEAQ. Trimming took off 4 bases at V and 4 bases at J, with 20 bases between the two ends. CDR3 region: CASSYYDPLHNYEQYF. The CDR3 DNA, read in part, is TGTGCCAGCAGCTATTACGATCCTTTACACAATTACGAG. Full variable domain (rest looked up from reference TRBV7-8 and TRBJ2-7): GAGVSQSPRYKVAKRGQDVALRCDPISGHVSLFWYQQALGQGPEFLTYFQNEAQLDKSGLPSDRFFAERPEGSVSTLKIQRTQQEDSAVYLCASSYYDPLHNYEQYFGPGTRLTVT.

This clone has ten or more counts. The read falls 3 residues short of the CDR3 end, and the missing part is taken from the germline J gene. The genes are TRBV7-3 and TRBJ2-3, with 8 nucleotides matching TRBD1. V shed 4 bases, J shed 4 bases, and the junction held 4 bases outside the gene matches. CDR1 is SGHTA, CDR2 FQGTGA, per germline. The CDR3 extends over 14 amino acids. The CDR3: CASSSGQGSDTQYF. The CDR3 bases that were read are TGTGCCAGCAGCTCCGGACAGGGTTCAGATACG.

The table lists this clone with a few counts. The CDR3 extends 3 residues past the end of the read, so its final part is completed from the germline J gene. The rearrangement joins TRBV5-5 to TRBJ2-7; the D gene is possibly TRBD2 (6 bases). This CDR3 is 14 amino acids long. CDR1 and CDR2 (germline): SGHKS, YYEKEE (reference sequence). Trimming took off 2 bases at V and 6 bases at J, with 15 bases between the two ends. Partial CDR3 DNA: TGTGCCAGCAGCTTATTAGGGAACGGGGGCGAG. Amino acids: CASSLLGNGGE. The CDR3 in its entirety is CASSLLGNGGEQYF.

This clone was counted many times. The CDR3 extends 3 residues past the end of the read, so its final part is completed from the germline J gene. The chain uses TRBV5-1 and TRBJ1-1, with 10 positions matching TRBD1. Germline CDR1 is SGHRS and CDR2 is YFSETQ. Trimming cost V 0 bases and J 5 bases; bases outside gene matches: 4. The CDR3 totals 15 residues. The CDR3 sequence: CASSLAGQGVTEAFF. The CDR3 bases that were read are TGCGCCAGCAGCTTGGCAGGACAGGGGGTTACTGAA.

This clone was counted many times. The read terminates 3 residues before the CDR3 end, so the remaining end is supplied by the germline J gene. V and J are TRBV19 and TRBJ1-5, with D maybe TRBD1 (6 bases). With 4 bases removed from V and 1 base from J, the gap between germline ends came to 8 bases. In germline, CDR1 is LNHDA, CDR2 SQIVND (reference sequence). The CDR3 contains 14 residues. CDR3 DNA (partial): TGTGCCAGTAGTAAACAGGGCAGCAATCAGCCC. Translated: CASSKQGSNQP. The whole CDR3 protein reads CASSKQGSNQPQHF.

The table lists this clone with many counts. CDR3: CASSILPGIDTQYF. The covered CDR3 bases are TGTGCCAGTAGTATACTTCCAGGGATAGATACG. The chain couples TRBV19 to TRBJ2-3; D might be TRBD1 (5 bases). The sequence runs out 3 residues before the end of the CDR3; the remainder is reconstructed from the germline J gene. Trimming stripped 2 bases from V and 5 bases from J, with 11 bases between. This CDR3 has 14 amino acids. CDR1 is LNHDA, CDR2 SQIVND, per germline (reference sequence).

This clone has a count of ten or more. The read terminates 3 residues before the CDR3 end, so the remaining end is supplied by the germline J gene. V and J are TRBV20-1 and TRBJ1-5; 9 bases are a match to TRBD1. Per germline, CDR1 DFQATT and CDR2 SNEGSKA (reference sequence). J gave up 3 bases and V 5 bases, and 8 bases lay outside the gene matches. The CDR3 covers 15 residues. CDR3 DNA, as far as it was read: TGCAGTGCTCTCCGGGGGACAGGGTCCAATCAGCCC. Amino acid sequence: CSALRGTGSNQP. The full-length CDR3 reads as CSALRGTGSNQPQHF.

This clone was picked up many times. Read sequence stops 3 residues before the CDR3 end, and the germline J gene provides the missing end. The chain carries TRBV19 and TRBJ2-5; 8 nucleotides match TRBD2. The CDR3 consists of 17 residues. Trimming cost V 5 bases and J 4 bases; bases outside gene matches: 15. Germline V gives CDR1 LNHDA, CDR2 SQIVND (reference sequence). CDR3 region: CASSPSDSGLGTETQYF. The part of the CDR3 DNA that was read is TGTGCCAGTAGTCCCTCCGATTCGGGACTAGGGACAGAGACC. Full variable domain (outside the CDR3, taken from reference TRBV19 and TRBJ2-5): DGGITQSPKYLFRKEGQNVTLSCEQNLNHDAMYWYRQDPGQGLRLIYYSQIVNDFQKGDIAEGYSVSREKKESFPLTVTSAQKNPTAFYLCASSPSDSGLGTETQYFGPGTRLLVL.

The sample holds many counts of this clone. The read finishes 3 residues shy of the CDR3 end, and the germline J gene is used to complete it. The rearrangement uses TRBV6-2 or TRBV6-3 and TRBJ1-1; a possible D gene is TRBD1 (6 bases). This CDR3 is built from 15 residues. Looked up from germline, CDR1 is MNHEY and CDR2 is SVGEGT. V was shortened by 2 bases and J by 4 bases, with 14 bases between the two germline ends. The CDR3 is CASSYGVGGGTEAFF. The CDR3 DNA, read in part, is TGTGCCAGCAGTTACGGGGTAGGAGGGGGCACTGAA.

Points on this clone: The read falls 3 residues short of the CDR3 end, and the missing part is taken from the germline J gene. The rearrangement uses TRBV19 and TRBJ2-2; TRBD2 might be the D (5 bases). This CDR3 has 14 residues. Trimming pared 7 bases from V and 1 base from J, leaving 10 bases between. Germline V gene lookup returns CDR1 LNHDA and CDR2 SQIVND (reference sequence). The sequenced CDR3 bases are TGTGCCAGTAATACTAGACAGAACACCGGGGAG. Translating it yields CASNTRQNTGE. The whole CDR3 region reads CASNTRQNTGELFF.

This clone was counted many times. Sequencing ends 3 residues short of the CDR3 end; the germline J gene provides the rest. This chain uses TRBV4-2 with TRBJ2-3, with a tentative D call TRBD1 (5 bases). V was clipped by 0 bases and J by 0 bases, with 10 bases between them. CDR3 length: 16 residues. CDR1 and CDR2 from the germline V gene are LGHNA and YNFKEQ. CDR3: CASSQEGAGSTDTQYF. The part of the CDR3 DNA that was read is TGTGCCAGCAGCCAAGAAGGGGCAGGCAGCACAGATACG.

This clone was recorded many times. The sequence runs out 3 residues before the end of the CDR3; the remainder is reconstructed from the germline J gene. The genes are TRBV7-6 and TRBJ2-5, with D perhaps matching TRBD1 (6 bases). This CDR3 spans 14 amino acids. Germline-derived CDR1 and CDR2 are SGHVS and FNYEAQ. V shed 5 bases and J shed 2 bases, with 12 bases lying between them. CDR3 region: CASSPRDRQETQYF. The CDR3 DNA, read in part, is TGTGCCAGCAGCCCCCGAGACAGGCAAGAGACC.